This T cell receptor beta chain appears in the sequencing data of a study of T cells after yellow fever vaccination (dated by TCRdb to between 2018 and 2020). Regarding the complete study: The SMART-Seq v4 Ultra Low Input RNA kit was used to prepare libraries from fractions with low cell numbers. To track T-cell clones before and after primary and booster YFV17D yellow fever vaccination, bulk TCR alpha and beta repertoires were sequenced longitudinally. Two healthy male donors made up the cohort, one aged 18 to 30 years and the other aged 30 to 40 years. Blood was drawn at multiple timepoints before and after primary and secondary immunization, with bulk PBMC replicates and cell subsets isolated. What the research found in general, with its limitations: Compared with the primary T-cell response, the secondary T-cell response was weaker but faster, peaking on day 5 rather than day 15. FACS-sorted repertoires could contain abundant contaminating clonotypes from the bulk population, so computational filtering was required. Because the study included only a couple of donors, the extent to which the findings can be generalized is limited. Most clones expanded after primary vaccination (approximately 97% of CD4 and roughly 88% of CD8) were re-detected after the booster, suggesting that broad memory maintenance occurred. A small share of clonotypes occurred in both CD4 and CD8 compartments, likely arising from convergent recombination.

The V end gives up 6 bases and the J end 5 bases, leaving 16 bases in the junction not matched to a gene. The germline V gene (reference sequence) specifies DFQATT as CDR1 and SNEGSKA as CDR2. Including cysteine and phenylalanine, the CDR3 has 17 amino acids. The CDR3 DNA has 51 bases and is translated from base 1. There are many counts of this clonotype. The specificity of this receptor is unknown. Base qualities were left out, and no much larger clone turns up one base away. The sample's treatment or condition label, decoded: live attenuated yellow fever vaccine strain. PBMCs were isolated from peripheral blood using a standard Ficoll-Paque protocol. Dynabeads CD4 and CD8 positive selection kits were used to isolate CD4 and CD8 T-cell fractions. TriZol was used to extract RNA from bulk PBMCs, from CD4 and CD8 fractions, and from dextramer-positive and dextramer-negative fractions. TCR cDNA was made using 5'RACE template switching, a step that added a universal primer site and unique molecular identifiers. Priming for cDNA synthesis came from both the TCR alpha and TCR beta constant segments. Two PCR steps were used to amplify libraries, with sample barcodes and sequencing adapters being added in the second step. Sequencing of libraries was done on Illumina HiSeq 2500 (2x100 bp) or NovaSeq (2x150 bp). The published analysis was carried out like this. Demultiplexing of reads and collapsing into UMI consensus sequences were performed with MIGEC, and V(D)J alignment was carried out with MiXCR. Vaccine-responding clonotypes were defined with edgeR using replicate PBMC samples, requiring FDR below 0.01 and a log2 fold change above 5 up to day 15. CD4 or CD8 identity was assigned to each bulk clonotype according to whether the clonotype was present at higher abundance in the sequenced CD4 repertoire or the sequenced CD8 repertoire. In TCRdb, the public reads were trimmed at Q25 with fastp and aligned with MiXCR, with productive beta chains retained. Identical CDR3 proteins give one entry, which carries the most common genes and DNA. These V and J calls are TCRdb output, not the study's own analysis. In all, the sample holds roughly 150,000 distinct CDR3 sequences, and about 7.7% of those were seen once. The ten most abundant clones make up less than 0.85% of the sample.

The receptor comes from a man aged 25 to 45 who received the YFV17D yellow fever vaccine. Here the sequenced sample was CD4+ T cells sorted from PBMCs, taken 5 days after the yellow fever booster vaccination. This receptor chain uses TRBV20-1 and TRBJ2-5; TRBD2 agrees with 12 junctional bases. The CDR3 region: CSAPPGASGRGWETQYF. The DNA sequence is given as TGCAGTGCCCCCCCCGGGGCTAGCGGGAGGGGATGGGAGACCCAGTACTTC.